These 12 T cell receptor beta chains were all obtained from the same sample, sequenced in a study of shared clonotypes between healthy human individuals. CD8 cells classed as naive were CD45RO-negative and positively selected for CCR7, excluding terminally differentiated effector memory CD45RA+ cells. Assay: immunoSEQ multiplex PCR; the TCRdb copy retains only in-frame clones and omits some. The table has about 1,800,000 clones, about 95% seen once. Sequenced: naive CD8+ T cells sorted from blood. The receptors originated from a man in his late teens or twenties in good health.

The rearrangement links TRBV19 to TRBJ2-7, with 10 bases identical to TRBD1. V shed 5 bases and J 3 bases; nucleotides not matched to a gene: 7. CDR3 size: 15 residues. Germline V gene lookup returns CDR1 LNHDA and CDR2 SQIVND (reference sequence). The CDR3 DNA sequence: TGTGCCAGTAGTCCAAATGGACAGGGGGACTACGAGCAGTACTTC. It yields the protein CASSPNGQGDYEQYF.

The chain couples TRBV28 to TRBJ1-5; D is uncertain. The CDR3 has 12 amino acids. Germline CDR1 is MDHEN and CDR2 is SYDVKM. Deletions cut 6 bases from V and 7 bases from J, with 10 bases between. CDR3 sequence reads: CASSPLPQPQHF. The CDR3, as DNA: TGTGCCAGCAGCCCGTTACCCCAGCCCCAGCATTTT.

The chain uses TRBV19 and TRBJ1-1; TRBD1 is a possible D gene (5 bases). Germline V gene data show CDR1 as LNHDA and CDR2 as SQIVND (reference sequence). V was shortened by 6 bases and J by 6 bases, with 14 bases between the two germline ends. CDR3 length: 13 amino acids. The CDR3 spells CASSMVRASEAFF. The CDR3 DNA reads TGTGCCAGTAGCATGGTCAGGGCCTCTGAAGCTTTCTTT.

This chain connects TRBV7-9 to TRBJ2-5, with 11 bases matching TRBD2. J lost 5 bases, V lost 5 bases, and 7 bases had no gene match. The CDR3 has 15 residues. Germline assignment: CDR1 SEHNR and CDR2 FQNEAQ (reference sequence). DNA for the CDR3: TGTGCCAGCAGCCCCCCGACTAGCGGGGTGGAGACCCAGTACTTC. Protein product: CASSPPTSGVETQYF.

Here the CDR3 reads CASSSLTGGLSTGELFF. DNA of the CDR3: TGTGCCAGCAGCTCATTAACTGGCGGTTTGAGCACCGGGGAGCTGTTTTTT. The rearrangement joins TRBV7-9 to TRBJ2-2, with unresolved D. From germline, CDR1 is SEHNR and CDR2 FQNEAQ (reference sequence). Trimming pared 4 bases from V and 4 bases from J, leaving 19 bases between. CDR3 size: 17 residues.

V usage is TRBV6-5 and J usage is TRBJ2-7; 9 bases match TRBD1. Unmatched junction bases numbered 15, after V lost 8 bases and J lost 7 bases. The CDR3 contains 15 residues. Germline V gene data show CDR1 as MNHEY and CDR2 as SVGAGI. The DNA for the CDR3 is TGTGCCAGCGGGCAGTACGGACAGGGGCCCCTGGAGCAGTACTTC. Translation: CASGQYGQGPLEQYF.

The chain couples TRBV2 to TRBJ2-1; 11 bases line up with TRBD2. Trimming removed 4 bases from V and 1 base from J; junction bases left unmatched: 3. The length of the CDR3 is 16 residues. Germline V gene lookup returns CDR1 SNHLY and CDR2 FYNNEI. CDR3 residues: CASSVGTSGSYNEQFF. CDR3 DNA: TGTGCCAGCAGTGTCGGGACTAGCGGTTCCTACAATGAGCAGTTCTTC.

In this sample, this clone turned up a few times. This chain joins TRBV10-1 and TRBJ2-7; TRBD2 is a possible D gene (5 bases). Germline V lookup: CDR1 WNHNN, CDR2 SYGVQD (reference sequence). With 0 bases removed from V and 2 bases from J, the gap between germline ends came to 11 bases. The CDR3 loop spans 15 amino acids. The CDR3 loop reads CASSESTDSAYEQYF. The CDR3 DNA reads as TGCGCCAGCAGTGAGTCGACGGACTCCGCCTACGAGCAGTACTTC.

This chain connects TRBV7-3 to TRBJ2-2, with a possible D match to TRBD1 (5 bases). Germline V gene sequence: CDR1 SGHTA, CDR2 FQGTGA. This CDR3 comprises 17 residues. The V end was cut by 2 bases, the J end by 3 bases, with 16 bases between. CDR3 bases: TGTGCCAGCAGCTTACCGCGGCAGGGCGAATACACCGGGGAGCTGTTTTTT. This sequence encodes CASSLPRQGEYTGELFF.

This rearrangement joins TRBV27 to TRBJ1-6; the match to TRBD1 covers 9 bases. Trimming at V came to 2 bases and at J to 8 bases, leaving 4 bases not matched to a gene. The CDR3 covers 15 residues. CDR1 and CDR2 (germline): MNHEY, SMNVEV (reference sequence). CDR3 amino acids: CASSLRDRVDSPLHF. In nucleotides, the CDR3 is TGTGCCAGCAGTTTAAGGGACAGGGTAGATTCACCCCTCCACTTT.

The chain recombines TRBV2 with TRBJ1-5; perhaps TRBD1 as D (5 bases). The CDR3 has 15 amino acids. Germline CDR1 and CDR2: SNHLY and FYNNEI. V was cut by 2 bases and J by 4 bases, with 12 bases left in between. Here the CDR3 DNA reads TGTGCCAGCAGTGAATGGCAGGGCTCAAATCAGCCCCAGCATTTT. Translated, it gives CASSEWQGSNQPQHF.

The sample holds one count of this clone. The chain uses TRBV5-6 and TRBJ2-7; D is uncertain. CDR1 is SGHDT and CDR2 is YYEEEE in the germline V gene. Trimming stripped 0 bases from V and 6 bases from J, with 7 bases between. The CDR3 length is 12 residues. CDR3: CASSLDFSEQYF. The CDR3, as DNA: TGTGCCAGCAGCTTGGACTTCTCCGAGCAGTACTTC.